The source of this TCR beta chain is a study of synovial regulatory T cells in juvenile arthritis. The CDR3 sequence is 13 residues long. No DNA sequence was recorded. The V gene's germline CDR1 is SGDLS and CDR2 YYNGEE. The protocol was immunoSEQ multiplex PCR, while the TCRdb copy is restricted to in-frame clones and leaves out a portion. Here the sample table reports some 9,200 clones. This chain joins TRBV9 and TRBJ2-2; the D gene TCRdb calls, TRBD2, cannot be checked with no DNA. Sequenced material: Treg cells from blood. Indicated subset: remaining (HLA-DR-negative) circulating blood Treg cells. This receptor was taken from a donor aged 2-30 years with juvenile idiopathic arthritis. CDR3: CASSWGESGELFF.